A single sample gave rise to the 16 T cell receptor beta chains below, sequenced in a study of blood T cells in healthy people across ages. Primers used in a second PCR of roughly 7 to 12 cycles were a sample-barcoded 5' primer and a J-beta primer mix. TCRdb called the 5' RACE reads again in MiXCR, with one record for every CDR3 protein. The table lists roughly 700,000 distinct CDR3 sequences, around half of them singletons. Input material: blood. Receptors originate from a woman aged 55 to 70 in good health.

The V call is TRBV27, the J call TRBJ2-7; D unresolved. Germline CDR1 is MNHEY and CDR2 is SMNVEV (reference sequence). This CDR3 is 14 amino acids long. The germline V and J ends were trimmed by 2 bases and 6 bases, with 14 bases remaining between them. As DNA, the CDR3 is TGTGCCAGCAGTTTAAGGGCCCCATCAGGCGAGCAGTACTTC. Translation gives CASSLRAPSGEQYF.

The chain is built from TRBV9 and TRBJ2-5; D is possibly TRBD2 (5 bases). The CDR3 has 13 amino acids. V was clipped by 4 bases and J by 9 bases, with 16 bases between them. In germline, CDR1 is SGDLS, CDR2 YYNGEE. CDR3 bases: TGTGCCAGCAGCCTCGGGCCTCGGGAAGCCCAGTACTTC. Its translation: CASSLGPREAQYF.

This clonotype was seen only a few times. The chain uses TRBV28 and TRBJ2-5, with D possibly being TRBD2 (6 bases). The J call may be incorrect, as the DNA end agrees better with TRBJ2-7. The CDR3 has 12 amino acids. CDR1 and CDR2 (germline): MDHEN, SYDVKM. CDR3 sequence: CASSSRTNEQYF. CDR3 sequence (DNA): TGTGCCAGCAGTTCAAGGACTAACGAGCAGTACTTC.

This CDR3 reads CASSLGRFPFGEQYF. In nucleotides, the CDR3 is TGTGCCAGCAGCTTAGGACGGTTCCCCTTCGGCGAGCAGTACTTC. The chain recombines TRBV7-6 with TRBJ2-4; D remains unclear. With the DNA end fitting TRBJ2-7 better, the J assignment may be wrong. CDR1 is SGHVS and CDR2 is FNYEAQ in the germline V gene. The CDR3 sequence is 15 residues long.

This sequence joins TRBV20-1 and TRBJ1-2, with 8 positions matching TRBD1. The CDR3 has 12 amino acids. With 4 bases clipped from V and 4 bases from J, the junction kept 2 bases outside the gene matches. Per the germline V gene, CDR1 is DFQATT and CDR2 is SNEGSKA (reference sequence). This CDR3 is CSATGGGYGYTF. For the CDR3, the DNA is TGCAGTGCTACAGGGGGCGGCTATGGCTACACCTTC.

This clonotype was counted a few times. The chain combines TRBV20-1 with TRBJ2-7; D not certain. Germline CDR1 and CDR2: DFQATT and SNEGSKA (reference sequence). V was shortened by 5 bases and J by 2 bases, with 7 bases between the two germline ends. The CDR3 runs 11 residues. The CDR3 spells CSALAAYEQYF. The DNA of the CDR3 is TGCAGTGCTTTGGCGGCCTACGAGCAGTACTTC.

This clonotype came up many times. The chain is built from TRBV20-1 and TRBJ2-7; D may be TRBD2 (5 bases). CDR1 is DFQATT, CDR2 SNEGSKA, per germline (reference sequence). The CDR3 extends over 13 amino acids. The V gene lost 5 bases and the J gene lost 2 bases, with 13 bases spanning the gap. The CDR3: CSAPRTGTYEQYF. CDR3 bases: TGCAGTGCTCCTCGGACGGGGACCTACGAGCAGTACTTC.

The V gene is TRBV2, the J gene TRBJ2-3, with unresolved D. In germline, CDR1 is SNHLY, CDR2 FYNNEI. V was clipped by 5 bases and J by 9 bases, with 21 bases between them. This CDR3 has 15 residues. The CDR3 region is CASSSDTYLGFTQYF. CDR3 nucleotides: TGTGCCAGCAGTTCTGACACATACTTGGGATTCACGCAGTATTTT. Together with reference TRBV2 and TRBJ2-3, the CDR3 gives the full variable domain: EPEVTQTPSHQVTQMGQEVILRCVPISNHLYFYWYRQILGQKVEFLVSFYNNEISEKSEIFDDQFSVERPDGSNFTLKIRSTKLEDSAMYFCASSSDTYLGFTQYFGPGTRLTVL.

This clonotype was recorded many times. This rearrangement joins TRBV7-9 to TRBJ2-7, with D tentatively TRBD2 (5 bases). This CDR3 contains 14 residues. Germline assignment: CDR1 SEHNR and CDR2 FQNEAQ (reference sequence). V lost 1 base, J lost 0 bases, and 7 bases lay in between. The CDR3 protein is CASSLGGVSYEQYF. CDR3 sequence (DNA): TGTGCCAGCAGCTTAGGGGGAGTCTCCTACGAGCAGTACTTC. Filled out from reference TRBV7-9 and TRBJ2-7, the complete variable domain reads DTGVSQNPRHKITKRGQNVTFRCDPISEHNRLYWYRQTLGQGPEFLTYFQNEAQLEKSRLLSDRFSAERPKGSFSTLEIQRTEQGDSAMYLCASSLGGVSYEQYFGPGTRLTVT.

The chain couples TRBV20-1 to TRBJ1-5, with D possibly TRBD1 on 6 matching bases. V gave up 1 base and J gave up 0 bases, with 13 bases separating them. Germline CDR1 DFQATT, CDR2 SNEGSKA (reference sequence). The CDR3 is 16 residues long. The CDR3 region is CSARGGGKASNQPQHF. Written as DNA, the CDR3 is TGCAGTGCTAGAGGAGGGGGTAAGGCTAGCAATCAGCCCCAGCATTTT.

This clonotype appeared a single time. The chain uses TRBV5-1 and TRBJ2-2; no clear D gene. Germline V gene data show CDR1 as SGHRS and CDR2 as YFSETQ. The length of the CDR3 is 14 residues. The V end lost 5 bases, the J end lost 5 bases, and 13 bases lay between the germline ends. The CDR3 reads CASSRDHGTGELFF. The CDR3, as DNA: TGCGCCAGCAGTCGCGACCACGGAACCGGGGAGCTGTTTTTT.

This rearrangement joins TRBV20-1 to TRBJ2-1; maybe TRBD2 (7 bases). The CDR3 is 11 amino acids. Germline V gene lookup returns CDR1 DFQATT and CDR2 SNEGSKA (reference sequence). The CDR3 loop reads CSGEGGNEQFF. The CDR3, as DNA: TGCAGCGGGGAGGGGGGCAATGAGCAGTTCTTC.

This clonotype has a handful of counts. The CDR3 DNA reads as TGTGCCAGCAGACTCACGCCACTAGCGGCTAGCTCTGGGGCCAACGTCCTGACTTTC. Amino acids: CASRLTPLAASSGANVLTF. This sequence joins TRBV4-2 and TRBJ2-6; 8 bases fit TRBD2. The CDR3 totals 19 residues. Germline CDR1 reads LGHNA; CDR2 reads YNFKEQ. With V trimmed by 6 bases and J by 0 bases, 13 bases remained unmatched.

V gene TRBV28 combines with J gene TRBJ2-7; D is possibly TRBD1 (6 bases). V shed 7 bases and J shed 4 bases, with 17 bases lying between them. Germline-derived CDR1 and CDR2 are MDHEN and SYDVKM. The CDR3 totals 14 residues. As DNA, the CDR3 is TGTGCCAGCATCTCAACACAGGGCTTATACGAGCAGTACTTC. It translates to CASISTQGLYEQYF. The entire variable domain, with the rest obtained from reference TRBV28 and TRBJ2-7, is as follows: DVKVTQSSRYLVKRTGEKVFLECVQDMDHENMFWYRQDPGLGLRLIYFSYDVKMKEKGDIPEGYSVSREKKERFSLILESASTNQTSMYLCASISTQGLYEQYFGPGTRLTVT.

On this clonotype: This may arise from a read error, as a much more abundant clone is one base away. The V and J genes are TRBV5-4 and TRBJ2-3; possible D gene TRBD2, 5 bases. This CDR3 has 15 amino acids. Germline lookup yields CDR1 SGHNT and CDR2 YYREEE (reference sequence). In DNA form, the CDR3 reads TGTGCCAGCGGCTTCGAACTAGAAAGCACAGATACGCAGTATTTT. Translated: CASGFELESTDTQYF.

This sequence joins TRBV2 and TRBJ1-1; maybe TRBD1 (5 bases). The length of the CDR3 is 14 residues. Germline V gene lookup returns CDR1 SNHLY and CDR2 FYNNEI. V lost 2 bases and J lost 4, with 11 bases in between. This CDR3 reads CASSESAGFTEAFF. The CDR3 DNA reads TGTGCCAGCAGTGAATCGGCAGGGTTCACTGAAGCTTTCTTT.